The clone carrying this TCR beta chain was detected many times. The antigen is unknown. These data belong to a study of T-cell reconstitution after alpha-beta-depleted transplantation in children. Study observations and caveats: Roughly two months post-transplant, alpha-beta T cells reportedly originated from several hundred graft clones that had expanded. Fresh T-cell production supplied most of the T-cell counts and diversity seen one year after transplant. It was surviving recipient T cells and thymic progenitors that gave some patients high TCRbeta diversity at day 60.

The CDR3 has 14 residues. V was clipped by 2 bases and J by 8 bases; unmatched bases: 6. The germline gives CDR1 MNHEY, CDR2 SMNVEV (reference sequence). Construction of the TCRbeta library involved unique molecular identifiers. Using its own MiXCR run on the PCR reads, TCRdb lists one record per CDR3 protein. The sample shows under 300,000 distinct CDR3 sequences, roughly 10% of them seen only once. V usage is TRBV27 and J usage is TRBJ2-7; 10 bases line up with TRBD1. The specimen comprised peripheral blood, sampled 180 days after TCRalphabeta/CD19-depleted stem cell transplant. The sequence derives from a male patient aged 2 to 10 who had a stem cell transplant for chronic granulomatous disease, so the T cells may come from the graft donor. The CDR3 bases are TGTGCCAGCAGTTTAAATGGACAGGGGGTCCAGCAGTACTTC. It encodes CASSLNGQGVQQYF.